Each of the 5 T cell receptor beta chains below was sequenced from the same sample in a study of spatial heterogeneity in lung cancer. The time point: sample taken at primary tumor resection. Researchers sequenced whole RNA taken from tumor, nontumor lung or frozen PBMC without sorting. TCRdb called the 5' RACE reads again in MiXCR, with one record for every CDR3 protein. The repertoire holds roughly 48,000 distinct CDR3 sequences, 5.3% seen once, with over 8.5% in the top ten. Specimen: PBMCs, collected at surgery. These TCRs come from a male donor with early-stage non-small cell lung cancer.

This clonotype was seen repeatedly, ten times or more. The chain joins TRBV6-2 or TRBV6-3 to TRBJ2-3; possibly TRBD2 for D (5 bases). This CDR3 has 15 amino acids. CDR1 MNHEY and CDR2 SVGEGT come from the germline V gene. Deletions cut 0 bases from V and 0 bases from J, with 7 bases between. CDR3 DNA sequence: TGTGCCAGCAGTTACTCGAGGACTAGCACAGATACGCAGTATTTT. The encoded protein is CASSYSRTSTDTQYF.

This clonotype was counted at least ten times. This chain connects TRBV27 to TRBJ2-7; 8 bases match TRBD1. The CDR3 totals 17 residues. The V gene's germline CDR1 is MNHEY and CDR2 SMNVEV (reference sequence). V lost 0 bases, J lost 3 bases, and 10 bases stayed unmatched. CDR3 nucleotides: TGTGCCAGCAGTTTATCGCCCCGGGACAGGACCTTCTACGAGCAGTACTTC. It specifies CASSLSPRDRTFYEQYF.

In this sample, this clonotype turned up many times. V and J are TRBV18 and TRBJ2-1, with TRBD2 matching 8 bases. With V trimmed by 3 bases and J by 3 bases, 13 bases remained unmatched. This CDR3 spans 18 amino acids. Germline V gives CDR1 KGHSH, CDR2 LQKENI. The CDR3 DNA reads as TGTGCCAGCTCACCCCGCGGAGTAGCGGGGATAGTCTACAATGAGCAGTTCTTC. This codes for CASSPRGVAGIVYNEQFF.

This clonotype was found many times. CDR3 nucleotide sequence: TGTGCCAGCAGCCCCGGCTTACTAGCGGGCGGGGATACGCAGTATTTT. It encodes CASSPGLLAGGDTQYF. The chain carries TRBV9 and TRBJ2-3, with 9 bases aligning to TRBD2. The CDR3 totals 16 residues. Unmatched junction bases numbered 12, after V lost 4 bases and J lost 6 bases. Germline CDR1 reads SGDLS; CDR2 reads YYNGEE.

Concerning this clonotype: This may arise from a read error, as a much more abundant clone is one base away. The rearrangement joins TRBV11-3 to TRBJ2-1, with D perhaps TRBD2 (5 bases). Germline CDR1 reads SGHNT; CDR2 reads YENEEA. The CDR3 is 16 amino acids. The CDR3 nucleotides read TGTGCCAGCAGCTTAGAAGCGGTCAGCTCCTACAATGAGCAGTCCTTC. The encoded protein is CASSLEAVSSYNEQSF.